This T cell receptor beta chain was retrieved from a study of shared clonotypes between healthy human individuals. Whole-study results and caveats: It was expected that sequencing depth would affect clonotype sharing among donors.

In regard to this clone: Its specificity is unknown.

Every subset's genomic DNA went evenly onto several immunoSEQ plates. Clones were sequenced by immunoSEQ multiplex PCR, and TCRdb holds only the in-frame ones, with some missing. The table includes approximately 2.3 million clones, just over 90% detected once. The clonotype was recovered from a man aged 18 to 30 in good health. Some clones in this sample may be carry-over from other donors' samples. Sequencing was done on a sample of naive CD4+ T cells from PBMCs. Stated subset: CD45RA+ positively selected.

CDR3 sequence: CASSPGLPFYNEQFF. Here the CDR3 DNA reads TGTGCCAGCAGCCCGGGACTACCGTTTTACAATGAGCAGTTCTTC. The chain carries TRBV7-3 and TRBJ2-1; 7 bases align to TRBD2. J lost 4 bases, V lost 5 bases, and 8 bases had no gene match. This CDR3 has 15 amino acids. In germline, CDR1 is SGHTA, CDR2 FQGTGA.